These 3 T cell receptor beta chains were sequenced from one sample in a study of cytomegalovirus exposure and HLA in healthy donors. PCR primers comprised 60 Vbeta and 13 Jbeta primers. Profiled with immunoSEQ multiplex PCR; TCRdb holds only in-frame clones, not every one. The data contain 100,000 to 150,000 clones, 81% of them singletons. Sequenced input: PBMCs. The receptors shown here come from a woman in her thirties in good health and CMV-seronegative.

This rearrangement joins TRBV29-1 to TRBJ1-2; possibly TRBD1 for D (5 bases). V lost 4 bases to trimming and J lost 8 bases, with 14 bases between them. The germline CDR1 and CDR2 sequences are SQVTM and ANQGSEA. The CDR3 contains 12 residues. The CDR3 loop is CSVGGGGKGYTF. CDR3 nucleotides: TGCAGCGTTGGGGGTGGGGGGAAAGGCTACACCTTC. The entire variable domain, with the rest obtained from reference TRBV29-1 and TRBJ1-2, is as follows: SAVISQKPSRDICQRGTSLTIQCQVDSQVTMMFWYRQQPGQSLTLIATANQGSEATYESGFVIDKFPISRPNLTFSTLTVSNMSPEDSSIYLCSVGGGGKGYTFGSGTRLTVV.

This clone was seen once. The chain carries TRBV6-5 and TRBJ1-2; maybe TRBD1 (6 bases). CDR1 and CDR2 (germline): MNHEY, SVGAGI. This CDR3 comprises 14 residues. V was cut by 1 base and J by 2 bases, with 8 bases left in between. The CDR3 DNA is TGTGCCAGCAGTTACTTACAGGGAAACTATGGCTACACCTTC. Its translation is CASSYLQGNYGYTF.

This clone was recorded only once. The chain uses TRBV19 and TRBJ1-2; D not resolved. Germline CDR1 and CDR2: LNHDA and SQIVND (reference sequence). The CDR3 covers 15 residues. V was cut by 3 bases and J by 4 bases, with 15 bases left in between. The CDR3 loop reads CASSISRGTAYGYTF. The DNA of the CDR3 is TGTGCCAGTAGTATTTCACGGGGAACAGCCTATGGCTACACCTTC.